The 13 T cell receptor beta chains reported below all come from one sample, sequenced in a study of CD8 T cells in ankylosing spondylitis. TCRdb reprocessed the 5' RACE reads via MiXCR and lists one record per CDR3 protein. Altogether about 240,000 distinct CDR3 sequences are present, 9.5% to 12% being singletons, with the ten largest covering around 6.5%. The specimen sequenced was blood, either unsorted or a sorted T cell fraction (not recorded which). These receptors originate from a male donor with ankylosing spondylitis or in good health (not recorded which).

This clonotype occurred a few times. The chain links TRBV10-2 to TRBJ1-1, with D possibly TRBD1 on 6 matching bases. Germline loops: CDR1 WSHSY, CDR2 SAAADI. CDR3 length equals 16 residues. Between the trimmed V and J ends, which lost 0 bases and 3 bases, there was a span of 14 bases. CDR3 bases: TGCGCCAGCAGTGAGTCGACTCAGGGGTTTGACACTGAAGCTTTCTTT. Translated, it gives CASSESTQGFDTEAFF.

The chain uses TRBV10-3 and TRBJ1-1; D perhaps matches TRBD1 (6 bases). Germline V gives CDR1 ENHRY, CDR2 SYGVKD. V was clipped by 7 bases and J by 3 bases, with 12 bases between them. The CDR3 is 13 amino acids. CDR3 nucleotides: TGTGCCATCACAGAGGGGGTGGACACTGAAGCTTTCTTT. Translating it yields CAITEGVDTEAFF.

The chain carries TRBV2 and TRBJ2-5; 10 bases line up with TRBD1. V trimming: 7 bases; J trimming: 3 bases; junction bases outside the gene matches: 2. Germline CDR1 and CDR2: SNHLY and FYNNEI. The CDR3 is 13 residues long. CDR3 protein: CASIGQGEETQYF. In DNA, the CDR3 is TGTGCCAGCATAGGACAGGGGGAAGAGACCCAGTACTTC.

This clonotype has ten or more counts. The rearrangement links TRBV20-1 to TRBJ2-1, with 10 bases that match TRBD2. The CDR3 is 14 residues long. After removal of 5 bases from V and 4 bases from J, the junction contained 5 bases not matched to a gene. Germline CDR1 reads DFQATT; CDR2 reads SNEGSKA (reference sequence). The CDR3 nucleotides read TGCAGTGCTCCCATAGCGGGGGGTTACAATGAGCAGTTCTTC. Its protein is CSAPIAGGYNEQFF.

The chain is built from TRBV21-1 and TRBJ2-7. TRBV21-1 is assigned pseudogene status. The CDR3 is made up of 12 amino acids. The CDR3 region has the DNA TGTGCCAGCAGCAAACGCGGCGGACGATGGTACTTC. Amino acids: CASSKRGGRWYF.

This clonotype has at least ten counts. The chain has TRBV7-8 and TRBJ1-5; possibly TRBD1 for D (5 bases). CDR1 and CDR2 (germline): SGHVS, FQNEAQ. With 0 bases removed from V and 4 bases from J, the gap between germline ends came to 13 bases. The CDR3 is 16 residues long. CDR3 bases: TGTGCCAGCAGCTTAGCCGGGCGGGGGTTAAATCAGCCCCAGCATTTT. Its protein is CASSLAGRGLNQPQHF.

Ten or more counts support this clonotype. The V call is TRBV6-4, the J call TRBJ2-3, with 10 bases that match TRBD2. Losses at the gene ends were 5 bases for V and 4 bases for J; bases not matched to a gene: 3. The germline V gene has CDR1 MRHNA and CDR2 SNTAGT. The CDR3 has 14 amino acids. The CDR3 DNA is TGTGCCAGCAGTCCTAGCGGGAGCTCAGATACGCAGTATTTT. It translates to CASSPSGSSDTQYF.

In this sample, this clonotype turned up many times. This chain connects TRBV5-1 to TRBJ2-3; D is unclear. From germline, CDR1 is SGHRS and CDR2 YFSETQ. The ends were cut back, 2 bases at V and 5 bases at J, with 9 bases in the middle. CDR3 length: 13 residues. The CDR3: CASSLRPEDTQYF. In DNA, the CDR3 is TGCGCCAGCAGCTTAAGGCCCGAAGATACGCAGTATTTT.

This clonotype was counted ten times or more. The J gene is TRBJ1-4, the V gene TRBV12-3 or TRBV12-4; D call uncertain. V shed 6 bases and J shed 6 bases, with 8 bases lying between them. The CDR3 consists of 12 residues. CDR3 loop: CASRVFYEKLFF. In DNA, the CDR3 is TGTGCCAGCAGGGTTTTTTATGAAAAACTGTTTTTT.

Ten or more counts support this clonotype. The rearrangement joins TRBV29-1 to TRBJ2-1, with TRBD2 matching over 12 bases. The CDR3 totals 13 residues. Germline CDR1 SQVTM, CDR2 ANQGSEA. Trimming took 7 bases from V and 15 from J; bases not matched to a gene: 13. The CDR3 DNA follows: TGCAGCGCTGGGGCGACTAGCGGGAGCTTTCCGTTCTTC. This codes for CSAGATSGSFPFF.

This chain links TRBV12-3 or TRBV12-4 with TRBJ2-7, with D possibly TRBD2 on 5 matching bases. V was cut by 4 bases and J by 4 bases, with 8 bases left in between. The CDR3 is made up of 12 amino acids. The CDR3: CASSWSGYEQYF. CDR3 nucleotide sequence: TGTGCCAGCAGTTGGTCGGGGTACGAGCAGTACTTC.

This clonotype appeared many times. This chain links TRBV6-1 with TRBJ2-2; 9 positions match TRBD1. The CDR3 is 15 amino acids. Germline loops: CDR1 MNHNS, CDR2 SASEGT. Trimming at V came to 5 bases and at J to 4 bases, leaving 5 bases not matched to a gene. The CDR3 nucleotides are TGTGCCAGCAGTAAAAACAGGGGGCGCACCGGGGAGCTGTTTTTT. It translates to CASSKNRGRTGELFF.

This clonotype has at least ten counts. The chain combines TRBV29-1 with TRBJ2-3; the D gene is possibly TRBD2 (5 bases). V lost 3 bases to trimming and J lost 3 bases, with 10 bases between them. CDR3 length: 13 residues. CDR1 is SQVTM and CDR2 is ANQGSEA in the germline V gene. The CDR3 region is CSVDGTRTDTQYF. The CDR3 coding sequence is TGCAGCGTTGACGGCACTAGAACAGATACGCAGTATTTT.